This TCR beta chain was obtained from a study of cytomegalovirus exposure and HLA in healthy donors. Findings and limits, study-wide: Cytomegalovirus-associated TCR beta chains were listed, numbering roughly 150. Other equally common chains were less clonally expanded than HLA-associated TCR beta chains, a later analysis showed. A link between a missense DCLRE1C variant and TCR beta V- and J-gene trimming emerged from a later analysis.

The ends were cut back, 3 bases at V and 7 bases at J, with 13 bases in the middle. CDR3 length: 14 residues. Germline V gene lookup returns CDR1 GTSNPN and CDR2 SVGIG (reference sequence). With regard to this clone: Its antigen is undetermined.

The primer mix had 60 Vbeta and 13 Jbeta primers. Produced via immunoSEQ multiplex PCR; TCRdb's table is partial and in-frame only. The sample is made up of approximately 47,000 clones, and the top ten hold around 17% of it. The chain recombines TRBV30 with TRBJ1-6; D gene uncertain. The sequence came from a male donor in good health and CMV-seronegative. Sequences were obtained from PBMCs. The CDR3 sequence: CAWSSEGRNSPLHF. The CDR3 nucleotides read TGTGCCTGGAGCTCGGAGGGTCGAAATTCACCCCTCCACTTT.